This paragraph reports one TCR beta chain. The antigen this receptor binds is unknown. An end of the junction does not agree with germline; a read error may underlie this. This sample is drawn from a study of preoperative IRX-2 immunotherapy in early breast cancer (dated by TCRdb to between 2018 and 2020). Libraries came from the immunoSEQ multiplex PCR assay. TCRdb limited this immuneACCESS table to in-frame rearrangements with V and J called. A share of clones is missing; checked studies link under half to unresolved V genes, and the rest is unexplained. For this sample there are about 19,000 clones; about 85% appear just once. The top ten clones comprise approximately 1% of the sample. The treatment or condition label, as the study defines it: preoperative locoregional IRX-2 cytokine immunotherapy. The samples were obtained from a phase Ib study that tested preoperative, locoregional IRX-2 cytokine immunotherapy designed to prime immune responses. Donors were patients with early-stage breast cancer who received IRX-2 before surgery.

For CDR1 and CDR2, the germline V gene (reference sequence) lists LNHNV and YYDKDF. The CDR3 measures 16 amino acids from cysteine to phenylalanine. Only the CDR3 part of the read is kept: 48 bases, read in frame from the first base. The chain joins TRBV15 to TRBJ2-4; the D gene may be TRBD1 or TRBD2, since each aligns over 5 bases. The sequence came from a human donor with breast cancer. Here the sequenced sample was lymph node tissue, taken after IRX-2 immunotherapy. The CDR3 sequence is CASTSGPRIAKNIQYF. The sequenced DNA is TGTGCCAGCACCTCGGGACCGCGGATAGCCAAAAACATTCAATACTTC.